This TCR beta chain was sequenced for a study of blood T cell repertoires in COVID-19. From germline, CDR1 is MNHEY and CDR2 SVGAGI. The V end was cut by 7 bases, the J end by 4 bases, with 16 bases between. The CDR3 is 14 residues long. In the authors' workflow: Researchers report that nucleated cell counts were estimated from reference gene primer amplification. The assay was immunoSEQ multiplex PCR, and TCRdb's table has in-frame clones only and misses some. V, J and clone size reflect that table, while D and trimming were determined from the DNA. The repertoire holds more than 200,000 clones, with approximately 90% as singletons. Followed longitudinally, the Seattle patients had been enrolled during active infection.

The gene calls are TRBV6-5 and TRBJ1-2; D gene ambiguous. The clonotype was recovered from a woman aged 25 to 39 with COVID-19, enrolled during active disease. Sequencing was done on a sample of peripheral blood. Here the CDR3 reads CASTPEEILYGYTF. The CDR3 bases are TGTGCCAGCACCCCAGAGGAGATCCTCTATGGCTACACCTTC.